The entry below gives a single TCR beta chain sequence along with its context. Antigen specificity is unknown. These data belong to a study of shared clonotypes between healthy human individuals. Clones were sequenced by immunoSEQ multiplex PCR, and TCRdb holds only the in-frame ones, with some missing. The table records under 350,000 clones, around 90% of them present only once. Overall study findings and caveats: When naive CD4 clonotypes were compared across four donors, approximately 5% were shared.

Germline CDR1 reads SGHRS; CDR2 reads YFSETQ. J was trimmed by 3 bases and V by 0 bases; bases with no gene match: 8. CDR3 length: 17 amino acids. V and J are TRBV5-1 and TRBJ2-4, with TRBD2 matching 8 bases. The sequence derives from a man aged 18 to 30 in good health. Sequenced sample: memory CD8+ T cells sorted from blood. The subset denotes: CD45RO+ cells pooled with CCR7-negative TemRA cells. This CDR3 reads CASSLGVGRVVKNIQYF. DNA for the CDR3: TGCGCCAGCAGCTTGGGCGTCGGGAGGGTTGTCAAAAACATTCAGTACTTC. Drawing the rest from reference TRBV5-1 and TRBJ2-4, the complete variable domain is KAGVTQTPRYLIKTRGQQVTLSCSPISGHRSVSWYQQTPGQGLQFLFEYFSETQRNKGNFPGRFSGRQFSNSRSEMNVSTLELGDSALYLCASSLGVGRVVKNIQYFGAGTRLSVL.